One and the same sample provided the 21 T cell receptor beta chains below, sequenced in a study of OX40 agonist ivuxolimab in advanced cancers. Receptor libraries were prepared by the immunoSEQ multiplex PCR assay. As stored in TCRdb, this immuneACCESS dataset retains in-frame rearrangements with V and J assigned. A fraction of the clones does not appear; measured against another copy, unresolved V genes explain less than half of the discrepancy, and the remainder lacks a known reason. The sample data list some 34,000 clones, and approximately 84% of these were observed just once. The top ten hold around 10% of the sample. The sample was CD4+ or CD8+ T cells sorted from blood, taken in a trial of the OX40 agonist ivuxolimab. The receptors come from an adult with an advanced solid tumor such as melanoma, head and neck, liver or kidney cancer.

This CDR3 reads CASSLVTRNNEQFF. The DNA for the CDR3 is TGTGCCAGCAGTTTAGTTACCCGAAACAATGAGCAGTTCTTC. The chain has TRBV28 and TRBJ2-1; D is uncertain. Germline V gene sequence: CDR1 MDHEN, CDR2 SYDVKM. The length of the CDR3 is 14 residues. Trimming removed 2 bases from V and 5 bases from J, with 10 bases in between.

The rearrangement uses TRBV4-3 and TRBJ2-7; a possible D gene is TRBD1 (6 bases). The CDR3 runs to 15 residues. Trimming removed 3 bases from V and 2 bases from J, with 14 bases in between. The germline V gene has CDR1 LGHNA and CDR2 YSLEER. The CDR3 DNA follows: TGCGCCAGCAGCCAGGCTTACAGGGAAACCTACGAGCAGTACTTC. Encoded protein: CASSQAYRETYEQYF.

This clone ranks as medium-sized. At the DNA level, this CDR3 is encoded by other sequences in the same sample as well. V gene TRBV27 combines with J gene TRBJ1-2; D not certain. Per the germline V gene, CDR1 is MNHEY and CDR2 is SMNVEV (reference sequence). The CDR3 covers 12 residues. Trimming removed 0 bases from V and 4 bases from J, with 3 bases in between. The DNA for the CDR3 is TGTGCCAGCAGTTTATCGGGCTATGGCTACACCTTC. Amino acid sequence: CASSLSGYGYTF.

This clone was observed a single time. V gene TRBV11-2 combines with J gene TRBJ2-7, with D perhaps TRBD1 (6 bases). Trimming cost V 0 bases and J 4 bases, with 7 bases left between them. From germline, CDR1 is SGHAT and CDR2 FQNNGV. This CDR3 has 13 residues. The CDR3 bases are TGTGCCAGCAGCTTAGACAGGGGTTACGAGCAGTACTTC. Its translation is CASSLDRGYEQYF.

This sequence joins TRBV13 and TRBJ2-7, with 16 positions matching TRBD2. The CDR3 has 15 amino acids. The germline CDR1 and CDR2 sequences are PRHDT and FYEKMQ (reference sequence). With V trimmed by 8 bases and J by 7 bases, 8 bases remained unmatched. The CDR3 spells CASVGLAGGPGEQYF. CDR3 bases: TGTGCCAGCGTGGGACTAGCGGGAGGGCCCGGGGAGCAGTACTTC.

This clone occurred once. The chain couples TRBV28 to TRBJ2-7, with 12 bases matching TRBD2. Germline V gene sequence: CDR1 MDHEN, CDR2 SYDVKM. J gave up 3 bases and V 6 bases, and 6 bases lay outside the gene matches. This CDR3 region has 15 residues. Here the CDR3 reads CASRPGTSGLYEQYF. The CDR3 DNA sequence: TGTGCCAGCAGGCCAGGGACTAGCGGGCTCTACGAGCAGTACTTC.

This clone has a single count. V is TRBV16 and J is TRBJ2-7; D is perhaps TRBD1 or TRBD2 (10 bases each). From germline, CDR1 is KGHSY and CDR2 FQNENV. The CDR3 runs to 20 residues. Trimming stripped 6 bases from V and 5 bases from J, with 35 bases between. The CDR3 region is CASSRTPGQGEREGLNEQYF. CDR3 DNA: TGTGCCAGCAGTCGTACTCCCGGACAGGGGGAGCGGGAGGGCCTAAACGAGCAGTACTTC. Combining the CDR3 with reference TRBV16 and TRBJ2-7 gives the whole variable domain GEEVAQTPKHLVRGEGQKAKLYCAPIKGHSYVFWYQQVLKNEFKFLISFQNENVFDETGMPKERFSAKCLPNSPCSLEIQATKLEDSAVYFCASSRTPGQGEREGLNEQYFGPGTRLTVT.

V usage is TRBV11-3 and J usage is TRBJ2-5; D remains unclear. The J call is doubtful: the DNA matches TRBJ2-7 better. Germline CDR1 SGHNT, CDR2 YENEEA. The CDR3 runs 12 residues. For the CDR3, the DNA is TGTGCCAGCAGCTCACAAAACTACGAGCAGTACTTC. Translating gives CASSSQNYEQYF.

The rearrangement links TRBV28 to TRBJ1-1, with D possibly being TRBD1 (5 bases). V lost 7 bases and J 5 bases, leaving 14 bases between the germline ends. This CDR3 contains 13 residues. CDR1 and CDR2 from the germline V gene are MDHEN and SYDVKM. CDR3 in DNA: TGTGCCAGCACCCCCCTCGGGGGTACTGAAGCTTTCTTT. Translated: CASTPLGGTEAFF.

The V gene is TRBV4-3, the J gene TRBJ2-7; 8 nucleotides match TRBD2. V lost 0 bases and J lost 2; bases outside the gene matches: 9. There are 17 residues in the CDR3. CDR1 is LGHNA, CDR2 YSLEER, per germline. The CDR3 region is CASSQDFSSGIAYEQYF. For the CDR3, the DNA is TGCGCCAGCAGCCAAGATTTTAGTAGCGGGATTGCCTACGAGCAGTACTTC.

For this clone: The sample has other DNA sequences that encode this CDR3 too. The chain uses TRBV5-6 and TRBJ1-2, with 9 positions matching TRBD1. The V gene's germline CDR1 is SGHDT and CDR2 YYEEEE. Losses at the gene ends were 0 bases for V and 1 base for J; bases not matched to a gene: 1. The CDR3 runs 15 residues. CDR3 sequence: CASSLGTGDNYGYTF. Here the CDR3 DNA reads TGTGCCAGCAGCTTGGGGACAGGGGATAACTATGGCTACACCTTC.

This clone is classed as large (0.1 to 1%). The V gene is TRBV15, the J gene TRBJ2-2; no firm D call. The germline V and J ends were trimmed by 5 bases and 6 bases, with 16 bases remaining between them. In germline, CDR1 is LNHNV, CDR2 YYDKDF (reference sequence). The CDR3 totals 15 residues. CDR3 DNA: TGTGCCACCAGCCCCGGCCGGGTAAACGCCGGGGAGCTGTTTTTT. Its protein is CATSPGRVNAGELFF.

The chain joins TRBV5-8 to TRBJ1-1; D gene uncertain. V was shortened by 0 bases and J by 6 bases, with 9 bases between the two germline ends. Germline loops: CDR1 SGHTS, CDR2 YDEGEE. The CDR3 totals 13 residues. The CDR3 spells CASSLAMGAEAFF. CDR3 nucleotide sequence: TGTGCCAGCAGCTTGGCCATGGGAGCTGAAGCTTTCTTT.

The chain combines TRBV2 with TRBJ2-7, with 7 bases fitting TRBD2. Losses at the gene ends were 6 bases for V and 6 bases for J; bases not matched to a gene: 14. The germline V gene has CDR1 SNHLY and CDR2 FYNNEI. The CDR3 contains 15 residues. The DNA of the CDR3 is TGTGCCAGCAGACCAGGTGCGGGAGAAACTCTCGAGCAGTACTTC. This encodes CASRPGAGETLEQYF.

V and J are TRBV5-1 and TRBJ2-6; 7 positions agree with TRBD1. With 3 bases clipped from V and 1 base from J, the junction kept 4 bases outside the gene matches. The CDR3 has 16 amino acids. Germline-derived CDR1 and CDR2 are SGHRS and YFSETQ. The CDR3 here is CASSSTGLSGANVLTF. In DNA, the CDR3 is TGCGCCAGCAGCTCGACAGGGCTATCTGGGGCCAACGTCCTGACTTTC.

The V and J genes are TRBV19 and TRBJ1-1, with TRBD1 as a possible D gene (5 bases). Trimming shortened V by 7 bases and J by 5 bases, and 11 bases separated the two germline ends. Germline V gives CDR1 LNHDA, CDR2 SQIVND (reference sequence). This CDR3 spans 12 amino acids. The CDR3 coding sequence is TGTGCCAGTAAGGAGGGGTTGACTGAAGCTTTCTTT. Translation gives CASKEGLTEAFF.

Only one count was recorded for this clone. J is TRBJ2-1 and V is TRBV6-6, with D perhaps matching TRBD1 or TRBD2 (6 bases each). Germline CDR1 and CDR2: MNHNY and SVGAGI (reference sequence). The CDR3 spans 15 residues. V lost 6 bases and J 2 bases, leaving 14 bases between the germline ends. The CDR3 DNA is TGTGCCAGCAGCTCTCCAGGGGAGGCCTACAATGAGCAGTTCTTC. Its translation: CASSSPGEAYNEQFF.

V gene TRBV27 combines with J gene TRBJ2-5; the D is unclear. The CDR3 consists of 12 residues. The V gene's germline CDR1 is MNHEY and CDR2 SMNVEV (reference sequence). V shed 10 bases and J shed 2 bases, with 11 bases lying between them. CDR3 residues: CATSDSQETQYF. Written as DNA, the CDR3 is TGTGCCACCTCAGACTCGCAAGAGACCCAGTACTTC.

The J gene is TRBJ1-5, the V gene TRBV30; 9 bases align to TRBD1. V lost 2 bases and J lost 4; bases outside the gene matches: 3. The CDR3 contains 14 residues. Germline V gene sequence: CDR1 GTSNPN, CDR2 SVGIG (reference sequence). The CDR3 region is CAWSTGGLNQPQHF. The CDR3 bases are TGTGCCTGGAGTACAGGGGGCCTGAATCAGCCCCAGCATTTT.

The rearrangement joins TRBV15 to TRBJ1-4; weak D call: TRBD1 (6 bases). Trimming pared 3 bases from V and 4 bases from J, leaving 12 bases between. Germline CDR1 is LNHNV and CDR2 is YYDKDF (reference sequence). The CDR3 is made up of 15 amino acids. The CDR3 DNA reads as TGTGCCACCAGCAGCACAGGGACAAGTAATGAAAAACTGTTTTTT. This encodes CATSSTGTSNEKLFF.

The chain couples TRBV5-8 to TRBJ1-2; maybe TRBD1 (6 bases). The V and J ends lost 1 base and 1 base respectively, with 11 bases between them. The CDR3 length is 15 residues. CDR1 SGHTS and CDR2 YDEGEE come from the germline V gene. The CDR3: CASSLPGANNYGYTF. The CDR3 coding sequence is TGTGCCAGCAGCTTGCCGGGGGCAAATAACTATGGCTACACCTTC.